Below, 24 T cell receptor beta chains from the same sample are listed, as sequenced in a study of PD-L1 blockade in urothelial cancer. Time point reported: pretreatment peripheral blood. Libraries were prepared by immunoSEQ multiplex PCR; TCRdb keeps only in-frame clonotypes and omits some of them. The table shows 80,000 to 90,000 clones, with about 84% occurring only once. The material was PBMCs, obtained around atezolizumab (anti-PD-L1) treatment. Every receptor here comes from a man aged 55 to 70 with urothelial cancer.

This clone came up once. The chain uses TRBV6-5 and TRBJ2-1; perhaps TRBD2 as D (6 bases). Trimming took off 7 bases at V and 7 bases at J, with 14 bases between the two ends. CDR3 size: 13 residues. Germline CDR1 and CDR2: MNHEY and SVGAGI. The CDR3 loop reads CASTLPGRNEQFF. CDR3 in DNA: TGTGCCAGCACCCTGCCAGGGAGGAATGAGCAGTTCTTC.

This clone was seen a single time. This rearrangement joins TRBV18 to TRBJ2-5; TRBD2 matches at 8 bases. Germline assignment: CDR1 KGHSH and CDR2 LQKENI. The CDR3 is 15 residues long. The J segment lost 5 bases and the V segment lost 2 bases, leaving 7 bases of the junction unmatched. CDR3 sequence: CASSPGVAGRETQYF. The CDR3 DNA sequence: TGTGCCAGCTCACCAGGAGTAGCGGGGCGGGAGACCCAGTACTTC.

The chain recombines TRBV9 with TRBJ2-7; weak D call: TRBD1 (5 bases). V lost 0 bases and J 3 bases, leaving 10 bases between the germline ends. There are 14 residues in the CDR3. Germline loops: CDR1 SGDLS, CDR2 YYNGEE. CDR3 in amino acids: CASSVGLGLYEQYF. CDR3 sequence (DNA): TGTGCCAGCAGCGTAGGTCTGGGGCTCTACGAGCAGTACTTC.

This chain uses TRBV5-4 with TRBJ2-3, with D tentatively TRBD1 (7 bases). The V end was cut by 6 bases, the J end by 5 bases, with 16 bases between. The CDR3 covers 14 residues. Germline loops: CDR1 SGHNT, CDR2 YYREEE (reference sequence). The CDR3 sequence is CASTIRGAKDTQYF. The CDR3 nucleotides read TGTGCCAGCACCATCAGGGGGGCGAAAGATACGCAGTATTTT.

This chain connects TRBV13 to TRBJ1-6, with D possibly matching TRBD1 (5 bases). CDR3 length equals 16 residues. Trimming took off 3 bases at V and 10 bases at J, with 19 bases between the two ends. The germline V gene encodes CDR1 PRHDT and CDR2 FYEKMQ (reference sequence). The CDR3 DNA reads as TGTGCCAGCAGCTTTGTCAGGGTGGCAAGGACCTCACCCCTCCACTTT. It specifies CASSFVRVARTSPLHF.

CDR3 sequence reads: CASRRGTSGSLYEQFF. CDR3 coding DNA: TGTGCCAGTAGAAGGGGGACTAGCGGGAGTTTGTATGAGCAGTTCTTC. V usage is TRBV19 and J usage is TRBJ2-1; 14 bases are a match to TRBD2. The CDR3 is 16 amino acids. Germline CDR1 LNHDA, CDR2 SQIVND (reference sequence). Trimming took 6 bases from V and 8 from J; bases not matched to a gene: 9.

The chain uses TRBV4-3 and TRBJ2-5, with D possibly TRBD1 on 5 matching bases. Trimming left V 1 base short and J 2 bases short, with 17 bases between. CDR1 is LGHNA and CDR2 is YSLEER in the germline V gene. CDR3 length: 17 residues. The CDR3 region has the DNA TGCGCCAGCAGCCAAGGGGGATCTGGGGCGCGGCAAGAGACCCAGTACTTC. Its translation is CASSQGGSGARQETQYF.

The chain combines TRBV5-1 with TRBJ2-1, with 8 bases fitting TRBD1. There are 15 residues in the CDR3. CDR1 is SGHRS, CDR2 YFSETQ, per germline. V shed 4 bases and J 9 bases; nucleotides not matched to a gene: 12. For the CDR3, the DNA is TGCGCCAGCAGCGACCGGACAGGGATCAGCACTGAGCAGTTCTTC. It specifies CASSDRTGISTEQFF.

The J gene is TRBJ2-7, the V gene TRBV30, with 9 bases matching TRBD1. V shed 2 bases, J shed 2 bases, and the junction held 1 base outside the gene matches. The CDR3 is 13 amino acids. Germline V gene data show CDR1 as GTSNPN and CDR2 as SVGIG (reference sequence). CDR3 nucleotide sequence: TGTGCCTGGAGTCGACAGGGGGCCTACGAGCAGTACTTC. Protein product: CAWSRQGAYEQYF.

The rearrangement joins TRBV6-1 to TRBJ2-1; 9 bases are shared with TRBD1. Germline CDR1 MNHNS, CDR2 SASEGT. CDR3 length: 17 residues. Trimming removed 1 base from V and 0 bases from J; junction bases left unmatched: 4. The CDR3 DNA sequence: TGTGCCAGCAGTGAAGGGACAGGGGAAGTCTCCTACAATGAGCAGTTCTTC. Its translation is CASSEGTGEVSYNEQFF.

Only a few counts were recorded for this clone. The chain has TRBV19 and TRBJ2-5; 8 bases align to TRBD2. Germline V gene sequence: CDR1 LNHDA, CDR2 SQIVND (reference sequence). The CDR3 totals 17 residues. V was pared by 4 bases and J by 2 bases, with 12 bases of the junction left unmatched. The CDR3 coding sequence is TGTGCCAGTAGTAGGGGGTTTAGCGGGGTCGCGCAAGAGACCCAGTACTTC. Protein: CASSRGFSGVAQETQYF.

This clone came up once. This sequence joins TRBV7-9 and TRBJ2-1; a possible D gene is TRBD2 (6 bases). Germline assignment: CDR1 SEHNR and CDR2 FQNEAQ (reference sequence). The length of the CDR3 is 15 residues. The germline V and J ends were trimmed by 8 bases and 4 bases, with 18 bases remaining between them. The CDR3 nucleotides are TGTGCCAGCGAACAAAGGTCGGGGGAGTACAATGAGCAGTTCTTC. As protein: CASEQRSGEYNEQFF.

About this clone: A junction end diverges from the germline sequence, so it may reflect a read error. The rearrangement joins TRBV7-7 to TRBJ2-2, with 9 bases matching TRBD2. Germline loops: CDR1 SSHAT, CDR2 FNYEAQ (reference sequence). The CDR3 spans 14 residues. The CDR3 sequence: CASTTGLAVGELFF. As DNA, the CDR3 is TGTGCTAGCACCACGGGACTAGCCGTCGGGGAGCTGTTTTTT. Together with reference TRBV7-7 and TRBJ2-2, the CDR3 gives the full variable domain: GAGVSQSPRYKVTKRGQDVTLRCDPISSHATLYWYQQALGQGPEFLTYFNYEAQPDKSGLPSDRFSAERPEGSISTLTIQRTEQRDSAMYRCASTTGLAVGELFFGEGSRLTVL.

The gene calls are TRBV6-4 and TRBJ2-3; TRBD1 matches at 7 bases. The V gene end was trimmed by 6 bases and the J gene end by 0 bases; junction bases not matched to a gene: 6. The CDR3 sequence is 15 residues long. Germline CDR1 reads MRHNA; CDR2 reads SNTAGT. In DNA form, the CDR3 reads TGTGCCAGCAGCCCCGGGACAGTTAGCACAGATACGCAGTATTTT. It encodes CASSPGTVSTDTQYF.

The chain has TRBV4-1 and TRBJ1-5; D is possibly TRBD1 (5 bases). The CDR3 loop spans 17 amino acids. Germline CDR1 is MGHRA and CDR2 is YSYEKL. Trimming cost V 4 bases and J 0 bases, with 16 bases left between them. The CDR3 reads CASSPHSRTHSNQPQHF. CDR3 nucleotide sequence: TGCGCCAGCAGCCCGCACTCTCGGACACATAGCAATCAGCCCCAGCATTTT.

The chain has TRBV10-3 and TRBJ1-1; a possible D gene is TRBD1 (6 bases). CDR1 ENHRY and CDR2 SYGVKD come from the germline V gene. CDR3 size: 12 residues. V was cut by 10 bases and J by 8 bases, with 17 bases left in between. The chain's CDR3 is CASNAGGPEAFF. DNA of the CDR3: TGTGCCAGCAACGCGGGGGGGCCCGAAGCTTTCTTT.

The CDR3 nucleotides are TGTGCCAGTAGTAGCGCCTCGGTGCGGGGCGAAACTGAAGCTTTCTTT. Protein sequence: CASSSASVRGETEAFF. J is TRBJ1-1 and V is TRBV19, with TRBD1 as a possible D gene (5 bases). The CDR3 is made up of 16 amino acids. V lost 4 bases, J lost 5 bases, and 20 bases lay in between. Per germline, CDR1 LNHDA and CDR2 SQIVND (reference sequence).

The chain joins TRBV7-2 to TRBJ2-2, with TRBD1 as a possible D gene (7 bases). CDR3 length: 14 amino acids. The ends were cut back, 5 bases at V and 4 bases at J, with 11 bases in the middle. Looked up from germline, CDR1 is SGHTA and CDR2 is FQGNSA. Written as DNA, the CDR3 is TGTGCCAGCAGCATCAGGGGGGTCACCGGGGAGCTGTTTTTT. It encodes CASSIRGVTGELFF.

The chain joins TRBV30 to TRBJ2-3; TRBD2 matches 7 bases. The CDR3 covers 14 residues. Germline values: CDR1 GTSNPN, CDR2 SVGIG (reference sequence). V lost 1 base, J lost 5 bases, and 6 bases stayed unmatched. The CDR3 region has the DNA TGTGCCTGGAGTGGAGGGAGGGCCGGAGATACGCAGTATTTT. Amino acids: CAWSGGRAGDTQYF. Full variable domain (missing parts from reference TRBV30 and TRBJ2-3): SQTIHQWPATLVQPVGSPLSLECTVEGTSNPNLYWYRQAAGRGLQLLFYSVGIGQISSEVPQNLSASRPQDRQFILSSKKLLLSDSGFYLCAWSGGRAGDTQYFGPGTRLTVL.

J is TRBJ2-1 and V is TRBV12-5; D uncertain. V lost 1 base and J lost 10, with 11 bases in between. The CDR3 is 13 amino acids. Germline loops: CDR1 LGHNT, CDR2 FRNRAP. The DNA of the CDR3 is TGTGCTAGTGGTTTGGAGAGTTACCTAGAGCAGTTCTTC. This codes for CASGLESYLEQFF. Variable domain in full (rest from reference TRBV12-5 and TRBJ2-1): DARVTQTPRHKVTEMGQEVTMRCQPILGHNTVFWYRQTMMQGLELLAYFRNRAPLDDSGMPKDRFSAEMPDATLATLKIQPSEPRDSAVYFCASGLESYLEQFFGPGTRLTVL.

For the CDR3, the DNA is TGTGCCAGTAGTGGCGGGGCGGGGATTATGAACACTGAAGCTTTCTTT. Translated, it gives CASSGGAGIMNTEAFF. The chain employs TRBV19 and TRBJ1-1; a weak D match, TRBD1 (5 bases). Germline V CDR1 and CDR2: LNHDA, SQIVND (reference sequence). The CDR3 contains 16 residues. The V and J ends lost 5 bases and 0 bases respectively, with 16 bases between them.

The CDR3 loop is CSAPQGGGYTF. In DNA, the CDR3 is TGCAGTGCTCCACAGGGTGGAGGCTACACCTTC. The chain links TRBV20-1 to TRBJ1-2; D is possibly TRBD1 (6 bases). This CDR3 comprises 11 residues. The V end lost 5 bases, the J end lost 8 bases, and 12 bases lay between the germline ends. Per germline, CDR1 DFQATT and CDR2 SNEGSKA (reference sequence).

This clone was counted between two and nine times. V is TRBV6-5 and J is TRBJ1-1; D ambiguous. Germline-derived CDR1 and CDR2 are MNHEY and SVGAGI. Deletions cut 5 bases from V and 8 bases from J, with 9 bases between. CDR3 size: 11 residues. CDR3 sequence: CASSPGSEAFF. The CDR3 region has the DNA TGTGCCAGCAGTCCCGGGTCCGAAGCTTTCTTT.

The J gene is TRBJ2-1, the V gene TRBV13; 12 nucleotides match TRBD2. V shed 7 bases and J 6 bases; nucleotides not matched to a gene: 4. This CDR3 region has 14 residues. The V gene's germline CDR1 is PRHDT and CDR2 FYEKMQ (reference sequence). CDR3 loop: CASMRLAGANEQFF. The CDR3, as DNA: TGTGCCAGCATGAGACTAGCGGGAGCCAATGAGCAGTTCTTC.